The 2 T cell receptor beta chains reported below all come from one sample, sequenced in a study of cytomegalovirus exposure and HLA in healthy donors. Use of 60 Vbeta and 13 Jbeta primers characterized the PCR. The repertoire was sequenced with immunoSEQ multiplex PCR; TCRdb's copy has only in-frame clones and lacks some. The sample includes approximately 190,000 clones, more than 75% of them seen just once. The sample taken for sequencing was PBMCs. The receptors derive from a woman aged 45-60 years in good health and CMV-seropositive.

The chain has TRBV5-1 and TRBJ1-4, with D possibly TRBD1 on 6 matching bases. V lost 0 bases to trimming and J lost 8 bases, with 11 bases between them. Germline values: CDR1 SGHRS, CDR2 YFSETQ. This CDR3 has 14 amino acids. The CDR3 nucleotides are TGCGCCAGCAGCTTGGCAGGGGTTGGAGAAAAACTGTTTTTT. Translating gives CASSLAGVGEKLFF.

A few counts support this clone. V is TRBV5-4 and J is TRBJ1-2, with D possibly being TRBD1 (5 bases). CDR1 and CDR2 from the germline V gene are SGHNT and YYREEE (reference sequence). V gave up 2 bases and J gave up 2 bases, with 10 bases separating them. The CDR3 has 14 amino acids. CDR3 coding DNA: TGTGCCAGCAGCTTTCAGGGTGCCAACTATGGCTACACCTTC. Its protein is CASSFQGANYGYTF. Combining the CDR3 with reference TRBV5-4 and TRBJ1-2 gives the whole variable domain ETGVTQSPTHLIKTRGQQVTLRCSSQSGHNTVSWYQQALGQGPQFIFQYYREEENGRGNFPPRFSGLQFPNYSSELNVNALELDDSALYLCASSFQGANYGYTFGSGTRLTVV.